This T cell receptor (beta chain) derives from a study of cytomegalovirus exposure and HLA in healthy donors. Findings and limits, study-wide: A later analysis found TCR association rates differed by HLA locus, highest for DRB1 and lowest for HLA-C. Cytomegalovirus-associated TCR beta chains were listed, numbering 150 to 200.

A remark on this clone: Its matching antigen is unknown.

J gave up 0 bases and V 2 bases, and 1 base lay outside the gene matches. The CDR3 has 15 amino acids. CDR1 is SNHLY and CDR2 is FYNNEI in the germline V gene. The PCR contained 60 Vbeta and 13 Jbeta primers. Assay used: immunoSEQ multiplex PCR; TCRdb lists only in-frame clones, some missing. The profile covers around 130,000 clones, with approximately 68% appearing a single time and over 1.5% taken by the ten largest. This TCR came from a young man in good health and CMV-seropositive. The sample consisted of PBMCs. The chain carries TRBV2 and TRBJ2-1, with 7 bases identical to TRBD2. The CDR3 DNA sequence: TGTGCCAGCAGTGAATGGGGGGGCTCCTACAATGAGCAGTTCTTC. It is translated as CASSEWGGSYNEQFF.